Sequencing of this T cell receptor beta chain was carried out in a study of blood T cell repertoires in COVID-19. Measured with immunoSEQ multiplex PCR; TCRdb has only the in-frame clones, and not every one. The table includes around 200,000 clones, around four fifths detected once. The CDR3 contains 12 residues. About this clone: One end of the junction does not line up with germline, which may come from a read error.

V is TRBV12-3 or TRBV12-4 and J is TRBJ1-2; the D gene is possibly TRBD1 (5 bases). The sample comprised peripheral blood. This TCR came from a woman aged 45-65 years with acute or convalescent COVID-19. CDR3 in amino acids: CASSFGQGKPHF. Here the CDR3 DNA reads TGTGCCAGCAGTTTCGGCCAGGGCAAGCCCCACTTC.